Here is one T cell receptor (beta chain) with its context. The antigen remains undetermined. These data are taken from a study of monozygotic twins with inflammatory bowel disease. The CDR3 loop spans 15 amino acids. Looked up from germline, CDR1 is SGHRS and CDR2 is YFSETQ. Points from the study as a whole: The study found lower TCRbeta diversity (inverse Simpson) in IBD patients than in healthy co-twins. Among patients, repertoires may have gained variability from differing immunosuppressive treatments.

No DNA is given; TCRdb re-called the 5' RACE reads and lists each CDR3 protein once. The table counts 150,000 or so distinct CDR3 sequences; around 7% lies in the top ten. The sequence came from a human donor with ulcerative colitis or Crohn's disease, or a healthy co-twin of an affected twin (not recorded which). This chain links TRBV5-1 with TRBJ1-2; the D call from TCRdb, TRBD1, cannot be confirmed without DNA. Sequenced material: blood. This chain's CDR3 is CASSPGGDSDYGYTF.